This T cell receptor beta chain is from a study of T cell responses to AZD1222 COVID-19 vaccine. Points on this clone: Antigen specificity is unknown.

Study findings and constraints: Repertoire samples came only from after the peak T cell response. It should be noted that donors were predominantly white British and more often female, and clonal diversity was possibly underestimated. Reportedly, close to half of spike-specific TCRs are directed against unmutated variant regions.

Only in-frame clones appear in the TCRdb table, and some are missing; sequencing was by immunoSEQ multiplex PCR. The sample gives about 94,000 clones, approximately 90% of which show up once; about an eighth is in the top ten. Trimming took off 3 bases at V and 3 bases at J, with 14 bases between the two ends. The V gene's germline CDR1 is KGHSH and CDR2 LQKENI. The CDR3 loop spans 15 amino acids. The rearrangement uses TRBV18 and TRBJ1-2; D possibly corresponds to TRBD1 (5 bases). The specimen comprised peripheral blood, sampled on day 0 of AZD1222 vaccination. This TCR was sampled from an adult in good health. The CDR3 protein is CASSPNGGDYYGYTF. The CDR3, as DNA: TGTGCCAGCTCACCCAATGGGGGGGACTACTATGGCTACACCTTC.